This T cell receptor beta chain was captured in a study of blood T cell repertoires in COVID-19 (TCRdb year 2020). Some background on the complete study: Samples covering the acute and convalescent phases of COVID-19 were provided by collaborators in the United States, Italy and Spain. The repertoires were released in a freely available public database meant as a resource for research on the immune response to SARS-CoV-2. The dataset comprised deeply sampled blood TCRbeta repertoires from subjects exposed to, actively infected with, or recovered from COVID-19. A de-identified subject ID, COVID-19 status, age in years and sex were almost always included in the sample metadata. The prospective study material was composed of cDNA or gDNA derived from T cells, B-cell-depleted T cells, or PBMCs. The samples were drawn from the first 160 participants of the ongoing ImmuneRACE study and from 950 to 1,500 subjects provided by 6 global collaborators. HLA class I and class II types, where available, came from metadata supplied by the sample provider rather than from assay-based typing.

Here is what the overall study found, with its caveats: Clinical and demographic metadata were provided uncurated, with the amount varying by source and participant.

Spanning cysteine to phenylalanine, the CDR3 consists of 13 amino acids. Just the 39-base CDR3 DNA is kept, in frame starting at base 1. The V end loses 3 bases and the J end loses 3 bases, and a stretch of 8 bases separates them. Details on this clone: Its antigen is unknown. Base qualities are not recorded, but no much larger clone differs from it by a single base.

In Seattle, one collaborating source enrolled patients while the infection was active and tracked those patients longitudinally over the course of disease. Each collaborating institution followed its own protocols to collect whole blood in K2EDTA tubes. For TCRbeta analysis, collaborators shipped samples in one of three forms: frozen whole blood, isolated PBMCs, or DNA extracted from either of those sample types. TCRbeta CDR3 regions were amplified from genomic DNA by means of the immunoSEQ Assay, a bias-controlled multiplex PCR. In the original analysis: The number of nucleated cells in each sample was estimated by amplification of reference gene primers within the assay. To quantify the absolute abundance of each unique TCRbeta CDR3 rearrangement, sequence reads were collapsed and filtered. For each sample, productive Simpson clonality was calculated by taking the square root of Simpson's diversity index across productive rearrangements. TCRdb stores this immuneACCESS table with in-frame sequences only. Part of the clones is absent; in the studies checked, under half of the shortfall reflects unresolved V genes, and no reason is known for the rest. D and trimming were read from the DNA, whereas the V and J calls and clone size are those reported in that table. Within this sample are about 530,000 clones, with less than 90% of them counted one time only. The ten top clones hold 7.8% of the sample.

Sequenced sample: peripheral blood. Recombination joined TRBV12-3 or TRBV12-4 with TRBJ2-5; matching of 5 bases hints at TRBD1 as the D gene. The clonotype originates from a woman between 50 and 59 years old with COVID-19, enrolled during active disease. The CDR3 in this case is CASSLRQKETQYF. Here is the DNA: TGTGCCAGCAGTTTGCGACAGAAAGAGACCCAGTACTTC.